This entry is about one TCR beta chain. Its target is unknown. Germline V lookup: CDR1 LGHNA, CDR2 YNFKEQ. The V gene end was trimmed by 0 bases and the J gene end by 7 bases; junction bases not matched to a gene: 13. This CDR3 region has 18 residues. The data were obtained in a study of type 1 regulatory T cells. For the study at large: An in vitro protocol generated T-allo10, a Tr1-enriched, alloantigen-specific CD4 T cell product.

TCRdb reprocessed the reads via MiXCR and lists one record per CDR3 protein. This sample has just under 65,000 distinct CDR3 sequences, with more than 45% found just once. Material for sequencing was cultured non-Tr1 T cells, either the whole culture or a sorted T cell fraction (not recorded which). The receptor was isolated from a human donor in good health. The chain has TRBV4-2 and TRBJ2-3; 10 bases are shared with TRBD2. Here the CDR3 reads CASSQDVWTSGTTHTQYF. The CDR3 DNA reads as TGTGCCAGCAGCCAAGATGTCTGGACTAGCGGTACTACCCATACGCAGTATTTT.